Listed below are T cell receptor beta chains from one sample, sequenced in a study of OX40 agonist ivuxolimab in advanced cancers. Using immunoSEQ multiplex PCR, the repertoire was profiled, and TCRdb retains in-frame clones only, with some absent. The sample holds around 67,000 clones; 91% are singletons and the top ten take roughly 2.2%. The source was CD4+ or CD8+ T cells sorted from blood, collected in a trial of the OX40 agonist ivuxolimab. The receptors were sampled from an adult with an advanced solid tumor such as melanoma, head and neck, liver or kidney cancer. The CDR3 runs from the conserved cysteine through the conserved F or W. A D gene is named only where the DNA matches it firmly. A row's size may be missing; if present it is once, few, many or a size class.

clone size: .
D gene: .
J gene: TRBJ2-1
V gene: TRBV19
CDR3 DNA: TGTGCCAGTAGGGATAACCCCACTACAGCGGGTGAGCAGTTCTTC
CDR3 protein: CASRDNPTTAGEQFF

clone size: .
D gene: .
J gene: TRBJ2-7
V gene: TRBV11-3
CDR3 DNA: TGTGCCAGCAGCTTGGAGGGCTACGAGCAGTACTTC
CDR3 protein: CASSLEGYEQYF

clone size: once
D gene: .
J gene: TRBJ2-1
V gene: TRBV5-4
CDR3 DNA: TGTGCCAGCAGCTTGGTAGGAATTTTGAGCAATGAGCAGTTCTTC
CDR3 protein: CASSLVGILSNEQFF

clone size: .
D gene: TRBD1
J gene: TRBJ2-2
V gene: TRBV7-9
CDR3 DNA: TGTGCCAGCAGCCTTACAGGGACAGAGGGCACCGGGGAGCTGTTTTTT
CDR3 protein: CASSLTGTEGTGELFF

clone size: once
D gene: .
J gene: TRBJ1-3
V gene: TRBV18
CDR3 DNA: TGTGCCAGCTCACCTGACCAGGGTTGGAGAAACACCATATATTTT
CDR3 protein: CASSPDQGWRNTIYF

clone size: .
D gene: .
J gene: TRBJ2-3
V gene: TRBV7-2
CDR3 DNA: TGTGCCAGCAGCTCCTCCAACTTCGCTAGTACGCAGTATTTT
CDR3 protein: CASSSSNFASTQYF

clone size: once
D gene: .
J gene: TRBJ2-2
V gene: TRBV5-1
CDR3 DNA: TGCGCCAGCAGCTTGGAAGGACGGACGGCCGGGGAGCTGTTTTTT
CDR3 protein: CASSLEGRTAGELFF

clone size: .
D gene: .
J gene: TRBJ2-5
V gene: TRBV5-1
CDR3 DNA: TGCGCCAGCAGCCCGACCAGGTCGGAAGAGACCCAGTACTTC
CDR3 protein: CASSPTRSEETQYF

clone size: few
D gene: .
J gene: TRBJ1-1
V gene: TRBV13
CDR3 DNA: TGTGCCAGCAGCCCCAGACAGGTGATGAACACTGAAGCTTTCTTT
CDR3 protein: CASSPRQVMNTEAFF

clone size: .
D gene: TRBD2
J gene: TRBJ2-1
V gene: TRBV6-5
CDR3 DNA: TGTGCCAGCAGTTACCCCGGGACTAGCGTGAATGAGCAGTTCTTC
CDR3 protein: CASSYPGTSVNEQFF

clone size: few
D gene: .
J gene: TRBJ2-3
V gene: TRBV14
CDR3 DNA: TGTGCCAGCAGCCTCCCTATTATCGGGGTGGCAGATACGCAGTATTTT
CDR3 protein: CASSLPIIGVADTQYF

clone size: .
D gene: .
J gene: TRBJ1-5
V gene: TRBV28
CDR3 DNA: TGTGCCAGCAGAAATAGAGAACAGCCCCAGCATTTT
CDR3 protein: CASRNREQPQHF

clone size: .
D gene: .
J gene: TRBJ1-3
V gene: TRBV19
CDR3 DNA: TGTGCCAGTAGTATCCCCCCCGGGGGGACTGGAAACACCATATATTTT
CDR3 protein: CASSIPPGGTGNTIYF

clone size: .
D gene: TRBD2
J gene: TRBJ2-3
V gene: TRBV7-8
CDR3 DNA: TGTGCCAGCAGCCCGCGGGGGGATACGCAGTATTTT
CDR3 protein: CASSPRGDTQYF